These 18 T cell receptor beta chains originate from one sample sequenced in a study of tumor-infiltrating lymphocytes in oesophageal squamous cell carcinoma. TCRdb processed the PCR reads anew with MiXCR; each CDR3 protein has one entry. Among over 10,000 distinct CDR3 sequences listed, roughly 50% were seen once. The sequenced sample consisted of esophageal tumor tissue. The receptors were sampled from a female donor with esophageal squamous cell carcinoma.

This rearrangement joins TRBV7-6 to TRBJ1-5; D not resolved. V gave up 2 bases and J gave up 6 bases, with 8 bases separating them. Germline-derived CDR1 and CDR2 are SGHVS and FNYEAQ. The CDR3 is 13 amino acids. As DNA, the CDR3 is TGTGCCAGCAGCTTACGGTTGGGTCAGCCCCAGCATTTT. Amino acids: CASSLRLGQPQHF. The whole variable domain, remainder taken from reference TRBV7-6 and TRBJ1-5, is GAGVSQSPRYKVTKRGQDVALRCDPISGHVSLYWYRQALGQGPEFLTYFNYEAQQDKSGLPNDRFSAERPEGSISTLTIQRTEQRDSAMYRCASSLRLGQPQHFGDGTRLSIL.

The V and J genes are TRBV6-1 and TRBJ2-3, with 9 bases lining up with TRBD2. The J call may be mistaken, given a closer DNA end match to TRBJ2-7. This CDR3 has 14 residues. Germline V lookup: CDR1 MNHNS, CDR2 SASEGT. The CDR3, as DNA: TGTGCCAGCAGTGTGGGACTAGCTATCTACGAGCAGTACTTC. Its translation: CASSVGLAIYEQYF.

Ten or more counts support this clonotype. The chain has TRBV11-2 and TRBJ1-3, with TRBD1 identical over 10 bases. J lost 1 base, V lost 0 bases, and 3 bases had no gene match. CDR1 is SGHAT, CDR2 FQNNGV, per germline. This CDR3 has 17 amino acids. CDR3 sequence (DNA): TGTGCCAGCAGCTTAGAGGGACAGGGGACGTCTGGAAACACCATATATTTT. Encoded protein: CASSLEGQGTSGNTIYF. Based on the CDR3 plus reference TRBV11-2 and TRBJ1-3, the full variable domain is EAGVAQSPRYKIIEKRQSVAFWCNPISGHATLYWYQQILGQGPKLLIQFQNNGVVDDSQLPKDRFSAERLKGVDSTLKIQPAKLEDSAVYLCASSLEGQGTSGNTIYFGEGSWLTVV.

V and J are TRBV6-6 and TRBJ2-1; D remains unclear. Judging by the DNA end, TRBJ2-7 fits better; the J call may be wrong. The CDR3 is 17 residues long. Germline assignment: CDR1 MNHNY and CDR2 SVGAGI (reference sequence). Here the CDR3 DNA reads TGTGCCAGCAGTTACTCTACTATTTTGGGCGTGCTGGGCGAGCAGTACTTC. Translation gives CASSYSTILGVLGEQYF.

CDR3 DNA: TGTGCCAGCAGCTTGGGGACAGGGATCCATGAGCAGTTCTTC. It specifies CASSLGTGIHEQFF. V is TRBV7-9 and J is TRBJ2-1, with 9 bases identical to TRBD1. CDR3 length: 14 amino acids. Trimming took 3 bases from V and 8 from J; bases not matched to a gene: 5. CDR1 is SEHNR and CDR2 is FQNEAQ in the germline V gene (reference sequence). Drawing the rest from reference TRBV7-9 and TRBJ2-1, the complete variable domain is DTGVSQNPRHKITKRGQNVTFRCDPISEHNRLYWYRQTLGQGPEFLTYFQNEAQLEKSRLLSDRFSAERPKGSFSTLEIQRTEQGDSAMYLCASSLGTGIHEQFFGPGTRLTVL.

The rearrangement links TRBV6-1 to TRBJ2-4, with 9 nucleotides matching TRBD2. TRBJ2-7 matches the DNA end more closely, so the J call is doubtful. Germline lookup yields CDR1 MNHNS and CDR2 SASEGT. The CDR3 is 19 amino acids. Here the CDR3 reads CASSGSGTSSLIRGHEQYF. The CDR3 DNA is TGTGCCAGCAGTGGCTCCGGGACTAGCTCACTCATTCGGGGCCACGAGCAGTACTTC.

The chain combines TRBV7-3 with TRBJ2-7; 8 positions agree with TRBD1. This CDR3 region has 16 residues. Germline assignment: CDR1 SGHTA and CDR2 FQGTGA. J gave up 7 bases and V 3 bases, and 14 bases lay outside the gene matches. In nucleotides, the CDR3 is TGTGCCAGCAGCTTGACAGGGGTAGGCTTTTACAATGAGCAGTACTTC. Residues: CASSLTGVGFYNEQYF.

The chain joins TRBV5-1 to TRBJ2-4; 7 bases map to TRBD1. J was trimmed by 13 bases and V by 5 bases; bases with no gene match: 12. CDR3 length equals 13 residues. Germline CDR1 is SGHRS and CDR2 is YFSETQ. CDR3 residues: CASRGTDYEEQYF. The DNA of the CDR3 is TGCGCCAGCAGAGGGACAGACTACGAGGAGCAGTACTTC.

This chain uses TRBV7-2 with TRBJ2-7; D unresolved. The DNA end favors TRBJ1-2, so the J call may be wrong. Germline-derived CDR1 and CDR2 are SGHTA and FQGNSA. There are 14 residues in the CDR3. CDR3: CASSLAGGSLGYTF. The CDR3 DNA reads as TGTGCCAGCAGCTTAGCGGGCGGAAGCTTGGGCTACACCTTC.

This clonotype was seen a handful of times. V gene TRBV7-3 combines with J gene TRBJ2-1; 7 positions agree with TRBD2. In germline, CDR1 is SGHTA, CDR2 FQGTGA. The V and J ends lost 5 bases and 7 bases, in that order; junction bases with no gene match: 11. The CDR3 sequence is 15 residues long. The CDR3 sequence is CASSRWAGEGNEQFF. The CDR3 nucleotides read TGTGCCAGCAGCCGGTGGGCGGGAGAGGGAAATGAGCAGTTCTTC.

This clonotype was detected a few times. The chain recombines TRBV12-3 or TRBV12-4 with TRBJ2-6, with 7 bases that match TRBD1. Trimming removed 1 base from V and 1 base from J; junction bases left unmatched: 7. CDR3 length: 18 amino acids. The CDR3 DNA is TGTGCCAGCAGTTTAGGAGGGGGCCCTAGGTCTGGGGCCAACGTCCTGACTTTC. It codes for CASSLGGGPRSGANVLTF.

The chain uses TRBV11-1 and TRBJ2-2; 11 bases match TRBD1. The germline V gene has CDR1 SGHAT and CDR2 FQDESV (reference sequence). The CDR3 length is 15 residues. The trim removed 5 bases at V and 4 bases at J, leaving 3 bases unmatched. The CDR3 DNA sequence: TGTGCCAGCAGCAAGGGGACAGGGGGCACCGGGGAGCTGTTTTTT. Its translation: CASSKGTGGTGELFF.

V gene TRBV28 combines with J gene TRBJ2-3; D not certain. This CDR3 spans 13 amino acids. The germline CDR1 and CDR2 sequences are MDHEN and SYDVKM. V lost 10 bases and J lost 0, with 11 bases in between. The CDR3 bases are TGTGCCAACCGAGCGAGAAGCACAGATACGCAGTATTTT. Its protein product is CANRARSTDTQYF.

The chain couples TRBV7-3 to TRBJ2-7; D remains ambiguous. The J call may be wrong; the DNA end is better matched by TRBJ2-1. The CDR3 is 17 amino acids. Germline values: CDR1 SGHTA, CDR2 FQGTGA. The CDR3 DNA sequence: TGTGCCAGCAGCTTATTCAGTAAAGACCTCACCTACAATGAGCAGTTCTTC. It codes for CASSLFSKDLTYNEQFF.

A word on this clonotype: This may be a read error, as it is one base from a much larger clone. The chain recombines TRBV12-3 or TRBV12-4 with TRBJ2-7; D not certain. The CDR3 is 10 amino acids. Trimming took 3 bases from V and 7 from J, leaving 4 bases between them. CDR3 sequence (DNA): TGTGCCAGCAGTTTGAGTGAGCAGTACTTC. Its translation is CASSLSEQYF.

By share of the sample, this clonotype is medium-sized (0.01 to 0.1%). V is TRBV7-9 and J is TRBJ1-1; D is ambiguous. This CDR3 is 15 amino acids long. V lost 2 bases to trimming and J lost 3 bases, with 13 bases between them. Germline V CDR1 and CDR2: SEHNR, FQNEAQ (reference sequence). CDR3 sequence (DNA): TGTGCCAGCAGCTTATTTGGCCCCACCGACACTGAAGCTTTCTTT. This sequence encodes CASSLFGPTDTEAFF.

There are many counts of this clonotype. The chain uses TRBV6-1 and TRBJ2-7, with TRBD1 matching 9 bases. CDR3 size: 14 residues. The J segment lost 1 base and the V segment lost 7 bases, leaving 5 bases of the junction unmatched. Germline lookup yields CDR1 MNHNS and CDR2 SASEGT. This CDR3 is CASTETGGSYEQYF. DNA for the CDR3: TGTGCCAGCACCGAGACAGGGGGGTCCTACGAGCAGTACTTC.

This clonotype was seen a single time. CDR3 loop: CASSLEGPGEKLFF. The CDR3 nucleotides read TGTGCCAGCAGCTTAGAGGGGCCAGGAGAAAAACTGTTTTTT. The gene calls are TRBV7-9 and TRBJ1-4, with TRBD1 as a possible D gene (5 bases). V was clipped by 1 base and J by 8 bases, with 11 bases between them. The CDR3 has 14 residues. Germline CDR1 is SEHNR and CDR2 is FQNEAQ (reference sequence).